What follows is one T cell receptor (beta chain) and its context. Its cognate antigen is unknown. This sample is part of a study of blood T cells in healthy people across ages. General study results and limits: Versus aged donors, long-lived donors had higher diversity and more naive CD4+ cells.

A second 7 to 11 cycle PCR used barcoded and J-beta primers. TCRdb re-called the 5' RACE reads with MiXCR, one entry per CDR3 protein. The repertoire holds around 1,000,000 distinct CDR3 sequences, with 20% to 25% as singletons. The CDR3 is 8 residues long. V lost 5 bases, J lost 13 bases, and 8 bases lay in between. CDR1 and CDR2 from the germline V gene are DFQATT and SNEGSKA (reference sequence). These data also featured in a second study, about T cells of mothers and their children. That paper notes: Each donor was one of three healthy Caucasian mothers or one of their six children.

The clonotype originates from a girl aged 2-10 years in good health. Sequencing was done on a sample of blood. The chain has TRBV20-1 and TRBJ1-2; D is unclear. Here the CDR3 DNA reads TGCAGTGCTCGGGGTCGCACCTTC. Amino acid sequence: CSARGRTF.